This T cell receptor (beta chain) appears in the sequencing data of a study of OX40 agonist ivuxolimab in advanced cancers. Across the study: Patients received intravenous ivuxolimab every 2 weeks at 0.01 to 10 mg/kg. Earlier anti-PD-1, anti-PD-L1 or anti-CTLA-4 therapy was permitted; about 39% had received some. Study-level points and caveats: CD8+ T cells showed, on average, more clonal expansion than CD4+ cells.

Measured with immunoSEQ multiplex PCR; TCRdb has only the in-frame clones, and not every one. The data contain 100,000 to 130,000 clones, more than 85% of them singletons. V was cut by 4 bases and J by 2 bases, with 9 bases left in between. Germline loops: CDR1 MNHEY, CDR2 SVGAGI. The CDR3 has 15 residues. Concerning this clone itself: Its target is unknown.

Autoimmune disease history or systemic immunosuppression led to patient exclusion. The receptor was derived from an adult with an advanced solid tumor such as melanoma, head and neck, liver or kidney cancer. The chain recombines TRBV6-5 with TRBJ2-6, with a possible D match to TRBD1 (5 bases). The starting material was CD4+ or CD8+ T cells sorted from blood, obtained in a trial of the OX40 agonist ivuxolimab. CDR3 in amino acids: CASSWSGTGANVLTF. DNA for the CDR3: TGTGCCAGCAGTTGGTCAGGGACTGGGGCCAACGTCCTGACTTTC.